This T cell receptor beta chain was identified in a study of T-cell reconstitution after alpha-beta-depleted transplantation in children (dated by TCRdb to 2016 to 2018). In terms of the full investigation: Using TCR repertoire profiling, the study followed T-cell immune reconstitution in a quantitative way in children after TCRalphabeta/CD19-depleted allogeneic hematopoietic cell transplantation. Broad study findings and their caveats: About two months after transplant, the apparently early recovery of alphabetaT-cell counts reportedly depended on just several hundred clones that had expanded rapidly and came from non-depleted graft cells. In some patients, high TCRbeta diversity at day 60 was attributed to recipient T cells and intrathymic progenitors that had survived conditioning. The frequencies of hyperexpanded clones fell over the following months, and after one year, T-cell counts and TCRbeta diversity were mostly attributed to newly produced T cells.

Details on this clonotype: The clone's antigen remains unknown. No base quality values were provided; no much bigger clone lies one nucleotide off.

To prepare the library, PCR was applied. The sequencing machine was an Illumina HiSeq 2500. TCR libraries were prepared with molecular barcoding, using unique molecular identifiers to normalize TCRbeta repertoire quantification. Through fastp at Q25 and MiXCR, TCRdb rebuilt clones from the public reads, retaining in-frame beta chains. CDR3 protein duplicates are merged, each entry listing the most common genes and DNA. This sample lists hundreds of thousands of distinct CDR3 sequences; roughly 17% were detected once. The ten largest make up less than 30% of the sample. Deletion took 1 base off V and 3 bases off J, with a span of 18 bases between the germline ends. Based on the germline V gene, the CDR1 and CDR2 sequences are SGHVS and FQNEAQ. The CDR3 numbers 17 residues from cysteine through phenylalanine. The retained sequence is limited to the CDR3, 51 bases, with the frame set at the first base.

The treatment or condition label here, explained by the study, means: allogeneic hematopoietic cell transplantation with graft depleted of TCRalphabeta T cells and CD19 B cells. Transplant recipients were children who received TCRalphabeta/CD19-depleted allogeneic hematopoietic cell grafts. The sequence joins TRBV7-8 to TRBJ2-5, with the D gene uncertain. Sequencing was performed on PBMCs, mostly from graft donor cells, taken 360 days after TCRalphabeta/CD19-depleted stem cell transplant. This receptor was obtained from a boy in the first two years of life who had a stem cell transplant for Wiskott-Aldrich syndrome, so the T cells may come from the graft donor. The DNA sequence reads TGTGCCAGCAGCTTAGAGGTGTTGTTAGCCCGGAAAGAGACCCAGTACTTC. Its protein reads: CASSLEVLLARKETQYF. Extended through the reference TRBV7-8 and TRBJ2-5 proteins, this CDR3 yields the full variable domain: GAGVSQSPRYKVAKRGQDVALRCDPISGHVSLFWYQQALGQGPEFLTYFQNEAQLDKSGLPSDRFFAERPEGSVSTLKIQRTQQEDSAVYLCASSLEVLLARKETQYFGPGTRLLVL.